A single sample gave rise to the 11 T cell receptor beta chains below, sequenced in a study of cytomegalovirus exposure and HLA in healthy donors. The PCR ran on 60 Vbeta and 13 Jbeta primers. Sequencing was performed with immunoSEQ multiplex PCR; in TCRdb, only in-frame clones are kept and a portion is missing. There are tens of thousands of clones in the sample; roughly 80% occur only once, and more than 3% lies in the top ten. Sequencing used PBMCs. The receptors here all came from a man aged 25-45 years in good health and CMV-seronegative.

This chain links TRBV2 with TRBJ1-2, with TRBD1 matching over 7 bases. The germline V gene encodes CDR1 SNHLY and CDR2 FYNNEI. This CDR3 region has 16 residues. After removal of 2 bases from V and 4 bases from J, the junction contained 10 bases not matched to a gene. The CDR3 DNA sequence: TGTGCCAGCAGTGAACGGGCGGGACAGAGATTCTATGGCTACACCTTC. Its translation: CASSERAGQRFYGYTF.

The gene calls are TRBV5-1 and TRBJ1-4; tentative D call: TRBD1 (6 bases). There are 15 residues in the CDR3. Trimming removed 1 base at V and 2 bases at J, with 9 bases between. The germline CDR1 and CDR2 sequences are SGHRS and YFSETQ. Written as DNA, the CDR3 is TGCGCCAGCAGCTTGACAGGGAGTACTAATGAAAAACTGTTTTTT. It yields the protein CASSLTGSTNEKLFF.

The CDR3 bases are TGCGCCAGCAGTGCTGGACTAGGCAGAACCGGGGAGCTGTTTTTT. Encoded protein: CASSAGLGRTGELFF. The chain recombines TRBV10-1 with TRBJ2-2; 7 bases are a match to TRBD2. The V gene end was trimmed by 4 bases and the J gene end by 5 bases; junction bases not matched to a gene: 7. CDR1 is WNHNN and CDR2 is SYGVQD in the germline V gene (reference sequence). The CDR3 extends over 15 amino acids.

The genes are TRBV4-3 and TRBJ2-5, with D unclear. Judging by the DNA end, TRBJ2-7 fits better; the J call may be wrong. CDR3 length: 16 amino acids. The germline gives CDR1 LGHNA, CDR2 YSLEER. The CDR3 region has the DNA TGCGCCAGCAGCCAAGATCTTCTTCAGGATCCCTACGAGCAGTACTTC. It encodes CASSQDLLQDPYEQYF.

CDR3 in DNA: TGTGCCAGCAGTCACCCAGCGGGGGGGCTCAATGAGCAGTTCTTC. Translated: CASSHPAGGLNEQFF. The chain is built from TRBV6-5 and TRBJ2-1, with 10 bases identical to TRBD2. This CDR3 region has 15 residues. The J segment lost 6 bases and the V segment lost 5 bases, leaving 7 bases of the junction unmatched. Per germline, CDR1 MNHEY and CDR2 SVGAGI.

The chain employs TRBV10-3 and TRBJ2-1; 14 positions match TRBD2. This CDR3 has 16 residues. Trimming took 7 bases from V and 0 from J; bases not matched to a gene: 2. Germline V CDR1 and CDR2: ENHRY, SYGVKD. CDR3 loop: CAITGTSGGSYNEQFF. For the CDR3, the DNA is TGTGCCATCACCGGGACTAGCGGGGGCTCCTACAATGAGCAGTTCTTC.

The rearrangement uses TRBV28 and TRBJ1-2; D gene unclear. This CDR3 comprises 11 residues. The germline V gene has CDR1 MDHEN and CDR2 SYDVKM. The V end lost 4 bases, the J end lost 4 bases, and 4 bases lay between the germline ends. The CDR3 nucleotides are TGTGCCAGCAGTTGGAGCTATGGCTACACCTTC. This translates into CASSWSYGYTF.

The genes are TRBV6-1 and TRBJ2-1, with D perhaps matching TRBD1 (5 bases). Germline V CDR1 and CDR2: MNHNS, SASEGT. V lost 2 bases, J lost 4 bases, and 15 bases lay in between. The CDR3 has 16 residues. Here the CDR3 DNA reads TGTGCCAGCAGTGAAATTACAGGACCCTTATACAATGAGCAGTTCTTC. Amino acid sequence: CASSEITGPLYNEQFF.

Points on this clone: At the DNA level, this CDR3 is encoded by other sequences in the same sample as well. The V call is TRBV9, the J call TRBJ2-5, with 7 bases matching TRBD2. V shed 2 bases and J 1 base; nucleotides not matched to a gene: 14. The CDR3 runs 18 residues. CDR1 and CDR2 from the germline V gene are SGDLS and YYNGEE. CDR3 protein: CASSVSPPGLSVQETQYF. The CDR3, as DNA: TGTGCCAGCAGCGTTTCACCTCCGGGACTATCAGTCCAAGAGACCCAGTACTTC.

The CDR3 DNA reads TGTGCCAGCAGGGAAAGTGAAGGGGCAACCGGGGAGCTGTTTTTT. Protein sequence: CASRESEGATGELFF. The chain uses TRBV6-4 and TRBJ2-2, with D maybe TRBD1 (5 bases). Germline V CDR1 and CDR2: MRHNA, SNTAGT. The V gene lost 6 bases and the J gene lost 5 bases, with 16 bases spanning the gap. This CDR3 is 15 amino acids long.

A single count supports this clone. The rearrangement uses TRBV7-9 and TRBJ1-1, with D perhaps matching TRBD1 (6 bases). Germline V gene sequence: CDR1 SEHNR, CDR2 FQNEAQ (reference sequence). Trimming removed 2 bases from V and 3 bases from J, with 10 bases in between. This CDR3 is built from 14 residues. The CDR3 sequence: CASSLLGADTEAFF. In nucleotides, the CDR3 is TGTGCCAGCAGCTTACTGGGGGCAGACACTGAAGCTTTCTTT.